This is a list of T cell receptor beta chains from one sample in a study of T cells in Graves' hyperthyroidism and ophthalmopathy. TCRdb analysed the multiplex PCR reads with MiXCR anew, one entry per CDR3 protein. Among 700,000 or so distinct CDR3 sequences, more than 14% were seen once, and the ten largest hold under 15%. The sample was blood. These receptors came from a woman in her 50s with Graves' ophthalmopathy. Each CDR3 is given with its conserved first and last residue. A D gene is named only where the DNA matches it firmly.

CDR3: CASSHAFNRKRNEQFF
D: -
J: TRBJ2-1
V: TRBV7-3

CDR3: CATSEKFGPQSEQYF
D: -
J: TRBJ2-7
V: TRBV24-1

CDR3: CASSPPLQDTEAFF
D: -
J: TRBJ1-1
V: TRBV18

CDR3: CSARGGGGSNYEQYF
D: TRBD2
J: TRBJ2-7
V: TRBV20-1

CDR3: CASSPRDRGYNEQFF
D: TRBD1
J: TRBJ2-1
V: TRBV11-3

CDR3: CASSFTGASNEQFF
D: -
J: TRBJ2-1
V: TRBV7-9

CDR3: CAHGTRLDTQYF
D: -
J: TRBJ2-3
V: TRBV30

CDR3: CASSYSRGELFF
D: -
J: TRBJ2-2
V: TRBV6-5

CDR3: CSALRGPWKTQYF
D: -
J: TRBJ2-5
V: TRBV20-1

CDR3: CASSLREGRQPQHF
D: -
J: TRBJ1-5
V: TRBV27

CDR3: CASSPLDRGRGYTF
D: TRBD1
J: TRBJ1-2
V: TRBV27

CDR3: CASSPRSGPDGHEQFF
D: -
J: TRBJ2-1
V: TRBV7-8

CDR3: CASNKGSSDDEQFF
D: -
J: TRBJ2-1
V: TRBV16

CDR3: CASRLTSGSLNEQFF
D: TRBD2
J: TRBJ2-1
V: TRBV5-4

CDR3: CASSFDSFSYNEQFF
D: -
J: TRBJ2-1
V: TRBV5-4

CDR3: CASSQVRASTGELFF
D: -
J: TRBJ2-2
V: TRBV3-1

CDR3: CASSQGQTYEQYF
D: TRBD1
J: TRBJ2-7
V: TRBV7-9

CDR3: CSAEQAYNTEAFF
D: -
J: TRBJ1-1
V: TRBV20-1

CDR3: CATTDTRTVSYEQYF
D: -
J: TRBJ2-7
V: TRBV6-1

CDR3: CAISESDQNQPQHF
D: -
J: TRBJ1-5
V: TRBV10-3

CDR3: CASSDGTSGTYEQYF
D: TRBD2
J: TRBJ2-7
V: TRBV9

CDR3: CASSQGQGQGYGYTF
D: TRBD1
J: TRBJ1-2
V: TRBV3-1

CDR3: CAWTPQTTSYEQYF
D: -
J: TRBJ2-7
V: TRBV30

CDR3: CASSPGLQLEEQYF
D: -
J: TRBJ2-7
V: TRBV7-2

CDR3: CATSERTSGTSPYDTDTQYF
D: TRBD2
J: TRBJ2-3
V: TRBV24-1

CDR3: CASSLRGLTSGKDTQYF
D: TRBD2
J: TRBJ2-3
V: TRBV12-3/TRBV12-4

CDR3: CATSPDPDLRFWGYTF
D: -
J: TRBJ1-2
V: TRBV15

CDR3: CASLPGTGGISQPQHF
D: TRBD1
J: TRBJ1-5
V: TRBV28

CDR3: CASSRQPRTGLGEPGELFF
D: TRBD1
J: TRBJ2-2
V: TRBV5-1

CDR3: CASSQDSVYNEQFF
D: -
J: TRBJ2-1
V: TRBV28

CDR3: CASRLSFADRRSTDTQYF
D: -
J: TRBJ2-3
V: TRBV11-2

CDR3: CAIMVVAANTGELFF
D: -
J: TRBJ2-2
V: TRBV10-3

CDR3: CASSDGDRFVNTEAFF
D: TRBD1
J: TRBJ1-1
V: TRBV6-1

CDR3: CASRPPRASGWRNIQYF
D: TRBD2
J: TRBJ2-4
V: TRBV6-1

CDR3: CATQEGTPGEQYF
D: -
J: TRBJ2-7
V: TRBV24-1

CDR3: CSVEPPYSPNTEAFF
D: -
J: TRBJ1-1
V: TRBV29-1

CDR3: CASRAGDRGRFGNQPQHF
D: TRBD1
J: TRBJ1-5
V: TRBV6-2/TRBV6-3

CDR3: CSAREPGLPNEQFF
D: -
J: TRBJ2-1
V: TRBV20-1

CDR3: CSVERRDETYEQYF
D: -
J: TRBJ2-7
V: TRBV29-1

CDR3: CASSFGPLAGGTGELFF
D: TRBD2
J: TRBJ2-2
V: TRBV13

CDR3: CSVRQAVNYGYTF
D: -
J: TRBJ1-2
V: TRBV29-1

CDR3: CASSQYFRGGGRNEQFF
D: TRBD2
J: TRBJ2-1
V: TRBV14

CDR3: CSVSLADKGTDTQYF
D: TRBD2
J: TRBJ2-3
V: TRBV29-1

CDR3: CASSYVGLAGTSYEQYF
D: TRBD2
J: TRBJ2-7
V: TRBV6-2/TRBV6-3

CDR3: CANQREAFF
D: -
J: TRBJ1-1
V: TRBV2

CDR3: CASRPGVTLSTDTQYF
D: -
J: TRBJ2-3
V: TRBV5-5

CDR3: CATSVRQGVYNEQFF
D: TRBD1
J: TRBJ2-1
V: TRBV15

CDR3: CASSPWDTEGPEAFF
D: -
J: TRBJ1-1
V: TRBV11-2

CDR3: CASSWERSPYEQYF
D: -
J: TRBJ2-7
V: TRBV7-9

CDR3: CASSVRTSGVSYEQYF
D: TRBD2
J: TRBJ2-7
V: TRBV6-1

CDR3: CASSSIKGLAGTYEQYF
D: TRBD2
J: TRBJ2-7
V: TRBV27

CDR3: CASSLAKYGYTF
D: -
J: TRBJ1-2
V: TRBV28

CDR3: CASSQVPYSNQPQHF
D: -
J: TRBJ1-5
V: TRBV3-1

CDR3: CASSFPGLGPDTQYF
D: TRBD2
J: TRBJ2-3
V: TRBV7-9

CDR3: CASSPGVRPPNTEAFF
D: -
J: TRBJ1-1
V: TRBV5-1

CDR3: CATAPGDTNEKLFF
D: -
J: TRBJ1-4
V: TRBV24-1

CDR3: CASSPGTAYYEQYF
D: -
J: TRBJ2-7
V: TRBV18

CDR3: CASSLAGGTSGTDTQYF
D: TRBD2
J: TRBJ2-3
V: TRBV7-8

CDR3: CASSTGVAGGEQFF
D: TRBD2
J: TRBJ2-1
V: TRBV4-3